This T cell receptor beta chain was captured in a study of T cell responses to AZD1222 COVID-19 vaccine. Pooled in the analysis were second doses at about 4 or about 12 weeks. CDR1 MNHEY and CDR2 SVGAGI come from the germline V gene. This CDR3 is 13 amino acids long. Trimming shortened V by 9 bases and J by 0 bases, and 12 bases separated the two germline ends. TCRdb's table, derived via immunoSEQ multiplex PCR, lists solely in-frame clones and lacks some. The sample contains some 150,000 clones, approximately 91% of which appear only once. Sequenced here: peripheral blood, sampled 28 days after the second AZD1222 dose. The receptor comes from an adult who received the AZD1222 COVID-19 vaccine. The chain links TRBV6-5 to TRBJ2-7, with a tentative D call TRBD1 (6 bases). The CDR3 DNA is TGTGCCAGTGCACAGGGTTCCTCCTACGAGCAGTACTTC. It specifies CASAQGSSYEQYF.